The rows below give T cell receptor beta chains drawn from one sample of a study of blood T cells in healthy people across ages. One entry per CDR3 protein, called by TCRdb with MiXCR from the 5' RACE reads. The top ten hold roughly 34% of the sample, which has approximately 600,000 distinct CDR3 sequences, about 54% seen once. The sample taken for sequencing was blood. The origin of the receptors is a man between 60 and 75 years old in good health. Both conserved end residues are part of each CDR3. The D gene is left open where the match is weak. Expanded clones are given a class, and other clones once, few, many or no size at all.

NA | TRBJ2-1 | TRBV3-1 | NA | TGTGCCAGCAGCCAAGATGGGGGGTCCCATAATGAGCAGTTCTTC | CASSQDGGSHNEQFF
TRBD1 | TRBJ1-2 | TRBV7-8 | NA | TGTGCCAGCAGCTTAGCTGGTCAGGGGGATGGCTACACCTTC | CASSLAGQGDGYTF
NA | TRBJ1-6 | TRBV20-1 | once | TGCAGTGCTAGAGTTGGGGGGCAGGGGAATTCACCCCTCCACTTT | CSARVGGQGNSPLHF
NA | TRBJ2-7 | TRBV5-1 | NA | TGCGCCAGCAGCTTCGAGGGTCGAGAGCAGTACTTC | CASSFEGREQYF
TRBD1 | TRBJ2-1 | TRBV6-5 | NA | TGTGCCAGCAGTTACTCGGGGCGACAGGGCTACAATGAGCAGTTCTTC | CASSYSGRQGYNEQFF
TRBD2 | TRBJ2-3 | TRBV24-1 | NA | TGTGCCACCAGTGTGGGACTAGCGGGGGGTTTAGATACGCAGTATTTT | CATSVGLAGGLDTQYF
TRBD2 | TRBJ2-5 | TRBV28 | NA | TGTGCCAGCAGGGCGGGACTAAGTTATGAGACCCAGTACTTC | CASRAGLSYETQYF
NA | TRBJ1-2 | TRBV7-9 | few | TGTGCCAGCAGCTTAGGTCGGACGACGGGAGGCTACACCTTC | CASSLGRTTGGYTF
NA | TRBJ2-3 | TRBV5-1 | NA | TGCGCCAGCAGCCGAGGCGGGACGCCTGTTAGTGGGGATACGCAGTATTTT | CASSRGGTPVSGDTQYF
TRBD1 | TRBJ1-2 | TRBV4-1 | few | TGCGCCAGCAGCCAAGACCCGGGACAGGGCGATGGCTACACCTTC | CASSQDPGQGDGYTF